The sequence of this T cell receptor (beta chain) was determined in a study of early T cells in non-severe SARS-CoV-2 infection. TCRdb re-analysed the 5' RACE reads in MiXCR, keeping a single row per CDR3 protein. Of some 46,000 distinct CDR3 sequences in the sample, about 9.3% were seen once. Trimming shortened V by 4 bases and J by 2 bases, and 21 bases separated the two germline ends. The germline V gene has CDR1 KGHDR and CDR2 SFDVKD. CDR3 length: 18 residues. This clonotype was picked up many times. J is TRBJ2-3 and V is TRBV24-1, with D unclear. Sequencing input: whole blood. The receptor's source is an adult who was a healthcare worker with PCR-confirmed SARS-CoV-2 infection or an uninfected control (not recorded which). CDR3 nucleotides: TGTGCCACCAGTGACACTTCCGGGTCCAGGCAGGCCACAGATACGCAGTATTTT. It encodes CATSDTSGSRQATDTQYF.